This TCR beta chain was recovered during a study of blood T cell repertoires in COVID-19. The CDR3 is 13 amino acids. Per the germline V gene, CDR1 is MNHEY and CDR2 is SVGAGI. V was trimmed by 4 bases and J by 5 bases, leaving 10 bases between them. Repertoires were generated with immunoSEQ multiplex PCR, while TCRdb's copy carries only in-frame clones and drops some. This table holds 210,000 or so clones, approximately 80% found once. The chain couples TRBV6-5 to TRBJ2-3, with D perhaps TRBD1 (5 bases). What was sequenced was peripheral blood. The clonotype was recovered from a woman aged 80 or over with acute or convalescent COVID-19. The CDR3 sequence: CASSSIGVDTQYF. In nucleotides, the CDR3 is TGTGCCAGCAGTTCAATAGGGGTAGATACGCAGTATTTT.